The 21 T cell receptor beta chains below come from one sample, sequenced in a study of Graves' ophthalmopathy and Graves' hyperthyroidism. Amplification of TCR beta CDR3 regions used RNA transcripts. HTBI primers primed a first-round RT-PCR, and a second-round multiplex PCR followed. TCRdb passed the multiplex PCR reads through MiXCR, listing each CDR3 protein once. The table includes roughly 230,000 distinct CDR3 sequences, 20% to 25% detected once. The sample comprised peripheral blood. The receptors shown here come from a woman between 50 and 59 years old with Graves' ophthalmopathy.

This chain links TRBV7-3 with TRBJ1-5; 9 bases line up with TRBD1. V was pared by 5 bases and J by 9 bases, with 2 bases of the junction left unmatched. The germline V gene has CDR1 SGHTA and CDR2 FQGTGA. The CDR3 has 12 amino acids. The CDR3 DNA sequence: TGTGCCAGCAGCATGACAGGGGGGCCCCAGCATTTT. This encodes CASSMTGGPQHF.

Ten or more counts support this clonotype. The CDR3 loop is CASSTPTDYGNTIYF. CDR3 bases: TGTGCCAGCAGTACCCCGACAGATTATGGAAACACCATATATTTT. The V and J genes are TRBV12-3 or TRBV12-4 and TRBJ1-3; D perhaps matches TRBD1 (5 bases). CDR3 length equals 15 residues. V was cut by 5 bases and J by 3 bases, with 14 bases left in between.

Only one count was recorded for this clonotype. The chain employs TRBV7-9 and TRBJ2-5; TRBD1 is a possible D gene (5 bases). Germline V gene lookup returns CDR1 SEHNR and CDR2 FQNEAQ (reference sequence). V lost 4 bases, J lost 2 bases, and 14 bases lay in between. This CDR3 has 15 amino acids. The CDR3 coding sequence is TGTGCCAGCAGCTCCCCAGGGAAGGAACAAGAGACCCAGTACTTC. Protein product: CASSSPGKEQETQYF. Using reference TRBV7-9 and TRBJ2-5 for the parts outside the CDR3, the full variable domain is DTGVSQNPRHKITKRGQNVTFRCDPISEHNRLYWYRQTLGQGPEFLTYFQNEAQLEKSRLLSDRFSAERPKGSFSTLEIQRTEQGDSAMYLCASSSPGKEQETQYFGPGTRLLVL.

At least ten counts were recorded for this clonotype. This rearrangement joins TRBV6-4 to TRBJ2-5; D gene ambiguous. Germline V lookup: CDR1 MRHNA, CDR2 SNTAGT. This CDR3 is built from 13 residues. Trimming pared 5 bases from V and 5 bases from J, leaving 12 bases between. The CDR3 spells CASSRALWETQYF. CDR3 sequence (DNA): TGTGCCAGCAGTAGGGCCCTTTGGGAGACCCAGTACTTC.

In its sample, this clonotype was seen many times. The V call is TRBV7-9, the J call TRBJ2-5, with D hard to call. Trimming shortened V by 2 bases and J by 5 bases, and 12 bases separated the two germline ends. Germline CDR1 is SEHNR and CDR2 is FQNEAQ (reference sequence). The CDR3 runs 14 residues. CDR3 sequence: CASSLTWGQETQYF. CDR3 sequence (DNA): TGTGCCAGCAGCTTAACATGGGGTCAGGAGACCCAGTACTTC.

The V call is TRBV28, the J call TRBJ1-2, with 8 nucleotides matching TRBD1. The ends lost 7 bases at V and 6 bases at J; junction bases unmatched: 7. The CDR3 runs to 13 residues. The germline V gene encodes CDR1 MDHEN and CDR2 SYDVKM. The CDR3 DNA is TGTGCCAGCACCCAGGGGGCCGGGGATGGCTACACCTTC. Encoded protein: CASTQGAGDGYTF.

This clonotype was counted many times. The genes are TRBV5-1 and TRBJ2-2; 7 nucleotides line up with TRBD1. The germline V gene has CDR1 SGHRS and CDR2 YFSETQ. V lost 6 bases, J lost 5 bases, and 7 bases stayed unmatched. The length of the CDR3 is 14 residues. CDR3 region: CASIGDRGTGELFF. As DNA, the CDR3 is TGCGCCAGCATTGGGGACAGAGGGACCGGGGAGCTGTTTTTT. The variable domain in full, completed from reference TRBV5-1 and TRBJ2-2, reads KAGVTQTPRYLIKTRGQQVTLSCSPISGHRSVSWYQQTPGQGLQFLFEYFSETQRNKGNFPGRFSGRQFSNSRSEMNVSTLELGDSALYLCASIGDRGTGELFFGEGSRLTVL.

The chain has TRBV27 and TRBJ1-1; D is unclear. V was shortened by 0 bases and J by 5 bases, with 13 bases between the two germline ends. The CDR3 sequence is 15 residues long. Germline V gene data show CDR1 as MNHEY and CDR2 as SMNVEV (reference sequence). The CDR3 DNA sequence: TGTGCCAGCAGTTTATCAGAGACGGGGAGAACTGAAGCTTTCTTT. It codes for CASSLSETGRTEAFF.

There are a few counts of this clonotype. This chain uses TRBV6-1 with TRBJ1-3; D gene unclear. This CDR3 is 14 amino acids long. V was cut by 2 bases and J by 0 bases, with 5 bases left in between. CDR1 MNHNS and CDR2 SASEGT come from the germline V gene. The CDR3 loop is CASSEWLSGNTIYF. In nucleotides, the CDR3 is TGTGCCAGCAGTGAATGGCTCTCTGGAAACACCATATATTTT.

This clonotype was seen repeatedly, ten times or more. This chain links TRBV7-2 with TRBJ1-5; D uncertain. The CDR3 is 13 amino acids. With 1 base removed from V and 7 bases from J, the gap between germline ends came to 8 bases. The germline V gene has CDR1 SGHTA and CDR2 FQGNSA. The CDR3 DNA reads TGTGCCAGCAGCTTAGGGAGTGACCAGCCCCAGCATTTT. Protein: CASSLGSDQPQHF.

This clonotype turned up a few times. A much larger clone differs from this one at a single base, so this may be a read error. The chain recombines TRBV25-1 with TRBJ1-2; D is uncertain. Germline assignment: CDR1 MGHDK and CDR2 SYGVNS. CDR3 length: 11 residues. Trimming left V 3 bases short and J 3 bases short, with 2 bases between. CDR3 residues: CASSEDYGYTF. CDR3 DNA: TGTGCCAGCAGTGAGGACTATGGCTACACCTTC.

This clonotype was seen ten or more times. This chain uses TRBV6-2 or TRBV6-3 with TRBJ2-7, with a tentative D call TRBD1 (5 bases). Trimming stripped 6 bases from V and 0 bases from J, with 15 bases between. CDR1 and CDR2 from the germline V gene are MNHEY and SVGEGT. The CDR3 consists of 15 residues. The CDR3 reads CASRRSQESSYEQYF. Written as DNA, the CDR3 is TGTGCCAGCAGGCGTTCACAGGAAAGCTCCTACGAGCAGTACTTC.

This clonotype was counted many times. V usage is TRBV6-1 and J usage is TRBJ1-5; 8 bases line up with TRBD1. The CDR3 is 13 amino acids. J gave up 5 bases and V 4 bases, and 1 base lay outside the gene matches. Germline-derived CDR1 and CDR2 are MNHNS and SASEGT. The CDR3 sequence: CASSGQGHQPQHF. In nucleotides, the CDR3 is TGTGCCAGCAGTGGACAGGGGCATCAGCCCCAGCATTTT.

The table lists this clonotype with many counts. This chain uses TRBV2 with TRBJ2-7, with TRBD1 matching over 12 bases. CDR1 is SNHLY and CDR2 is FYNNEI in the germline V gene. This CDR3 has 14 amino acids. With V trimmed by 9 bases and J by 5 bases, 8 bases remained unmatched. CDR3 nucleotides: TGTGCCAGTCGCCGGGACAGGGGGCCCAACGAGCAGTACTTC. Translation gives CASRRDRGPNEQYF.

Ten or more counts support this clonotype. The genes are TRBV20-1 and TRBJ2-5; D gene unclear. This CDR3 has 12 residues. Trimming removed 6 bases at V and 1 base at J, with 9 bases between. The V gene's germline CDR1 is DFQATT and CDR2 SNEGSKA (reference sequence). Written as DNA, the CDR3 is TGCAGTGCACGGTTCCGCCAAGAGACCCAGTACTTC. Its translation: CSARFRQETQYF.

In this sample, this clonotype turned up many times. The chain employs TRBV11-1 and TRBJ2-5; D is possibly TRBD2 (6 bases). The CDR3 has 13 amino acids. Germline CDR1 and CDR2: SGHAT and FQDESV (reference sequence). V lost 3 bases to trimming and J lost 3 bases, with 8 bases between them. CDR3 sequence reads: CASSFVAEETQYF. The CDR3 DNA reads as TGTGCCAGCAGCTTCGTAGCGGAAGAGACCCAGTACTTC.

CDR3 region: CASSRQGPLVPYEQYF. The CDR3 nucleotides are TGTGCCAGCAGTCGACAGGGCCCCCTAGTCCCATACGAGCAGTACTTC. The chain links TRBV6-1 to TRBJ2-7, with 7 positions matching TRBD1. Germline V lookup: CDR1 MNHNS, CDR2 SASEGT. The V gene end was trimmed by 5 bases and the J gene end by 4 bases; junction bases not matched to a gene: 14. There are 16 residues in the CDR3.

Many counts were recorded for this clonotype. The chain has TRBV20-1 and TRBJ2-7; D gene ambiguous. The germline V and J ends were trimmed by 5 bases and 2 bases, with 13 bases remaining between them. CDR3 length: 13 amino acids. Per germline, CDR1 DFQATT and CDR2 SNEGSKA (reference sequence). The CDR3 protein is CSAGPPRAYEQYF. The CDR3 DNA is TGCAGTGCTGGCCCGCCTAGGGCCTACGAGCAGTACTTC.

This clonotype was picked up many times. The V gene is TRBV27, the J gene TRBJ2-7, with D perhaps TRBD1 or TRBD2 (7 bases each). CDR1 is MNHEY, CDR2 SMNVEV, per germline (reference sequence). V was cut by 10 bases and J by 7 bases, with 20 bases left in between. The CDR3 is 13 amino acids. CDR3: CATAREGAGEQYF. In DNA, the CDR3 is TGTGCCACAGCGAGGGAGGGGGCGGGGGAGCAGTACTTC.

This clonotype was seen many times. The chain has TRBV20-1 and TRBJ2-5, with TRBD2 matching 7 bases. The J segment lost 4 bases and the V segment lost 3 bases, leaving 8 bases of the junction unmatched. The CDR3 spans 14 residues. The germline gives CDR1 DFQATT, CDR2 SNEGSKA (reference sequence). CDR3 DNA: TGCAGTGCTAGTTCGGGGGGAGGAGGAGAGACCCAGTACTTC. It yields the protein CSASSGGGGETQYF.

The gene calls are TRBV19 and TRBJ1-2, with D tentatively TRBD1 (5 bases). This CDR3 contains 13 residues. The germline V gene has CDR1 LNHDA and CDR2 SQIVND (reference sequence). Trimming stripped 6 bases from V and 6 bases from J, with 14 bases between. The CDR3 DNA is TGTGCCAGTAGATGGGGGGACGGCCATGGCTACACCTTC. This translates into CASRWGDGHGYTF.